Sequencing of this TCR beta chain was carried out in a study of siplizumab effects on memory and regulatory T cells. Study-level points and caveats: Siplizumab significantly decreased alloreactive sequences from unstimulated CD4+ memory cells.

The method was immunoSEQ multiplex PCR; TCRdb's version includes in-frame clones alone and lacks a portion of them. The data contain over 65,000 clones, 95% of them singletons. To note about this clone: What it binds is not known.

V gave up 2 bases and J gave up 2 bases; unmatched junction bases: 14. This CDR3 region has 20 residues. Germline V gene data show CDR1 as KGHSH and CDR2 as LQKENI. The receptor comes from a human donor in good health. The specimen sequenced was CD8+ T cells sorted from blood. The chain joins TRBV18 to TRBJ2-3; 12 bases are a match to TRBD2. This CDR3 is CASSPTASGRAPIFTDTQYF. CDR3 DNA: TGTGCCAGCTCACCAACTGCTAGCGGGAGGGCTCCAATCTTCACAGATACGCAGTATTTT.